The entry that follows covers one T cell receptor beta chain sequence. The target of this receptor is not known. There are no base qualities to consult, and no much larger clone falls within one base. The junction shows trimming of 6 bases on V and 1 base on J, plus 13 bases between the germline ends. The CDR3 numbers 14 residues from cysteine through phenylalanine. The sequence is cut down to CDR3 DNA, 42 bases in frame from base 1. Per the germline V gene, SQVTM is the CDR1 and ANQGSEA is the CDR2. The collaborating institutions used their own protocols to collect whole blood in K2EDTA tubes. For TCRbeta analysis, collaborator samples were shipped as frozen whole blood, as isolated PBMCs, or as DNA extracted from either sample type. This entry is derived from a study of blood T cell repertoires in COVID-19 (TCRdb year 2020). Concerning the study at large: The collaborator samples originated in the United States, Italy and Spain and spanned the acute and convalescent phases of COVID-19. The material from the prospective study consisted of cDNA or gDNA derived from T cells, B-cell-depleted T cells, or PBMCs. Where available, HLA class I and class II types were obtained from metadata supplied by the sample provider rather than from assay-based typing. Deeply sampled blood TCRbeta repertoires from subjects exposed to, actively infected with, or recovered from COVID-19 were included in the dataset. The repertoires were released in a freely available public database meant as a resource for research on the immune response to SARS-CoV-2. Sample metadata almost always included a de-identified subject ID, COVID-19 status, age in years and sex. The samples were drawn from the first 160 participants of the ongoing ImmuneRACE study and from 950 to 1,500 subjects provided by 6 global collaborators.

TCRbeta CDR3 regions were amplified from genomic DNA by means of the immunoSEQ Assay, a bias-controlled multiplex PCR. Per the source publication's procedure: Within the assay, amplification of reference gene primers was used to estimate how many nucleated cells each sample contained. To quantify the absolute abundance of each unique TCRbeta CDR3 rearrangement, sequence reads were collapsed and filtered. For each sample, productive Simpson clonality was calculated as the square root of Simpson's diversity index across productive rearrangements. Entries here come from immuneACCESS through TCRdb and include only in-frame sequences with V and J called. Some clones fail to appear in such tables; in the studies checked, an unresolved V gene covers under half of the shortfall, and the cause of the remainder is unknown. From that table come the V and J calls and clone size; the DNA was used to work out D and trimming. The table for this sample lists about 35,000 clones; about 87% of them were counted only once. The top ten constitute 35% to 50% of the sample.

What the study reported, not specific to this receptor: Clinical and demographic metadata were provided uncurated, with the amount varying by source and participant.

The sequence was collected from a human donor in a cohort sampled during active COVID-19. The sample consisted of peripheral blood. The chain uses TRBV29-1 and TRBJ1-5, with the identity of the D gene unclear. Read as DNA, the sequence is TGCAGCGTCCCGGAGGAGGGCAGCAATCAGCCCCAGCATTTT. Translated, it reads CSVPEEGSNQPQHF.